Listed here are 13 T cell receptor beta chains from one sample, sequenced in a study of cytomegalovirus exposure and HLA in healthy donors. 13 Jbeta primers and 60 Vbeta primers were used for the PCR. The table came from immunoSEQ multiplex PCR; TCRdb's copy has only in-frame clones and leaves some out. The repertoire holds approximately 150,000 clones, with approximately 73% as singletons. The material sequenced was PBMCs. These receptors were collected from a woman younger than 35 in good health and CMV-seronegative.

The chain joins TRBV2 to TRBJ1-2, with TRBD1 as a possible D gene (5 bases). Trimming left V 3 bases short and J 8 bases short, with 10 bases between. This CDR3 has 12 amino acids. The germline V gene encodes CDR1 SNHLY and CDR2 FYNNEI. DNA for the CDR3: TGTGCCAGCAGTGATGAATACAGGGGCTACACCTTC. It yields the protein CASSDEYRGYTF.

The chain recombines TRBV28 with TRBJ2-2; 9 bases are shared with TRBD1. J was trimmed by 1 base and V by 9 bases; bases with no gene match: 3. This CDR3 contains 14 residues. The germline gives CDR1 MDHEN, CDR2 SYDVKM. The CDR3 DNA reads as TGTGCCAGTCGGGACAGGGAGAACACCGGGGAGCTGTTTTTT. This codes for CASRDRENTGELFF.

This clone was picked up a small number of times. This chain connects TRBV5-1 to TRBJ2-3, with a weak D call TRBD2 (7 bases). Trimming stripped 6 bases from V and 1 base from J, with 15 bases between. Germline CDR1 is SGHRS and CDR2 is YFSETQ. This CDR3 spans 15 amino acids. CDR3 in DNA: TGCGCCAGCACGCTATGGGGGGGCGGCACAGATACGCAGTATTTT. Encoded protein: CASTLWGGGTDTQYF.

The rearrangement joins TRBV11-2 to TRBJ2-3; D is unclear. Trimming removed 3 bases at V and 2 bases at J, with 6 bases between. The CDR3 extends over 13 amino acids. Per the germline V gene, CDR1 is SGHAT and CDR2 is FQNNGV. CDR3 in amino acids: CASSFRFTDTQYF. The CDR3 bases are TGTGCCAGCAGCTTCCGTTTCACAGATACGCAGTATTTT. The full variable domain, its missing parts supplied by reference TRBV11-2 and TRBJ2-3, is EAGVAQSPRYKIIEKRQSVAFWCNPISGHATLYWYQQILGQGPKLLIQFQNNGVVDDSQLPKDRFSAERLKGVDSTLKIQPAKLEDSAVYLCASSFRFTDTQYFGPGTRLTVL.

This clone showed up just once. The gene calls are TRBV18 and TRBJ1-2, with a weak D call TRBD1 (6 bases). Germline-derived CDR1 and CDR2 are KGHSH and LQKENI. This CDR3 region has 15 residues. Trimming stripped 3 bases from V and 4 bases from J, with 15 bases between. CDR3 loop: CASSPRAGATYGYTF. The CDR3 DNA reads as TGTGCCAGCTCACCCCGGGCAGGGGCGACCTATGGCTACACCTTC. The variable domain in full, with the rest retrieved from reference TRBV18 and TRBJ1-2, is NAGVMQNPRHLVRRRGQEARLRCSPMKGHSHVYWYRQLPEEGLKFMVYLQKENIIDESGMPKERFSAEFPKEGPSILRIQQVVRGDSAAYFCASSPRAGATYGYTFGSGTRLTVV.

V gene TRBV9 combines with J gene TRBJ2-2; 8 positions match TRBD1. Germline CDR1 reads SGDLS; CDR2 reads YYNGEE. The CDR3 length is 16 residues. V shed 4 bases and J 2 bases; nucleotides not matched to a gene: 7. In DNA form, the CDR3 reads TGTGCCAGCAGCCCTCGGGGACAGGACAACACCGGGGAGCTGTTTTTT. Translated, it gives CASSPRGQDNTGELFF. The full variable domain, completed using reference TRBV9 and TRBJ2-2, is DSGVTQTPKHLITATGQRVTLRCSPRSGDLSVYWYQQSLDQGLQFLIQYYNGEERAKGNILERFSAQQFPDLHSELNLSSLELGDSALYFCASSPRGQDNTGELFFGEGSRLTVL.

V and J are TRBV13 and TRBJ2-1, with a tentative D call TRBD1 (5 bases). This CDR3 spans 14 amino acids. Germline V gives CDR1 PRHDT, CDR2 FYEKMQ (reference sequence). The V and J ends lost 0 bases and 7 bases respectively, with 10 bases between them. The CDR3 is CASSLGPRGNEQFF. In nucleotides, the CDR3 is TGTGCCAGCAGCTTAGGCCCAAGGGGTAATGAGCAGTTCTTC.

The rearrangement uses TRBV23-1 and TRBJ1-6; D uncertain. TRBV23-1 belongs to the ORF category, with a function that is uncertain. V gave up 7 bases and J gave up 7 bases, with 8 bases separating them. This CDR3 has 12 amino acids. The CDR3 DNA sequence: TGCGCCAGCATCCGGTTCAATTCACCCCTCCACTTT. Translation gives CASIRFNSPLHF.

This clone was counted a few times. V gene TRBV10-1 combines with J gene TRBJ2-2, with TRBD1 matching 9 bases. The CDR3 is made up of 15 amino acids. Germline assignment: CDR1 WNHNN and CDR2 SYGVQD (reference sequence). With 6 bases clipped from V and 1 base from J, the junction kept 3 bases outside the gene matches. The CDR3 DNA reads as TGCGCCAGCAGCGGGGACAGGGAGAACACCGGGGAGCTGTTTTTT. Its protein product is CASSGDRENTGELFF.

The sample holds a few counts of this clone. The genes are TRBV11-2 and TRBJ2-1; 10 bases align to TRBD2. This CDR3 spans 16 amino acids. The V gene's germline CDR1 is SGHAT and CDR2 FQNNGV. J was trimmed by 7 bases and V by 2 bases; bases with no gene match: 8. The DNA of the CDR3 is TGTGCCAGCAGCTTATGGAGCGGGAGGGCCGGGAATGAGCAGTTCTTC. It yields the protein CASSLWSGRAGNEQFF.

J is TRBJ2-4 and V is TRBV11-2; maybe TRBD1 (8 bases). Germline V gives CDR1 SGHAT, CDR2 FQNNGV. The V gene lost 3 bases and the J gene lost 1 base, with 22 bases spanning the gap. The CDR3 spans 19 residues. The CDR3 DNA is TGTGCCAGCAGCTTCTTCCGGACAGGGAGGGACTGGGCCAAAAACATTCAGTACTTC. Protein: CASSFFRTGRDWAKNIQYF.

CDR3 DNA: TGTGCCAGCAGCTTAGCGCGGGGGGTCTACAATGAGCAGTTCTTC. The encoded protein is CASSLARGVYNEQFF. This rearrangement joins TRBV7-2 to TRBJ2-1; TRBD2 matches at 8 bases. Germline V lookup: CDR1 SGHTA, CDR2 FQGNSA. The CDR3 is made up of 15 amino acids. Losses at the gene ends were 0 bases for V and 3 bases for J; bases not matched to a gene: 1.

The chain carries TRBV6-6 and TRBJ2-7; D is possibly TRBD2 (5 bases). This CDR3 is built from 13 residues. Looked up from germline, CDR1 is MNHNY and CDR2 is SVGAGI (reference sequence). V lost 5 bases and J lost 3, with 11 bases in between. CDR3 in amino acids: CASSQSGSYEQYF. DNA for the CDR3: TGTGCCAGCAGTCAAAGTGGGAGCTACGAGCAGTACTTC.